Here is one TCR beta chain with its context. The data derive from a study of T cell changes during pregnancy in multiple sclerosis. Only in-frame clones appear in the TCRdb table, and some are missing; sequencing was by immunoSEQ multiplex PCR. The sample lists some 50,000 clones; more than 85% were seen once. The clonotype originates from a female donor with multiple sclerosis, enrolled in a pregnancy study. Sequencing was performed on CD8+ T cells from peripheral blood mononuclear cells, taken in the second trimester of pregnancy.

The CDR3 is CASVGVSETQYF. The DNA of the CDR3 is TGTGCCAGCGTCGGGGTATCAGAGACCCAGTACTTC. The chain is built from TRBV18 and TRBJ2-5, with TRBD2 as a possible D gene (5 bases). V dropped 8 bases and J dropped 4 bases, with 11 bases sitting between them. Germline CDR1 and CDR2: KGHSH and LQKENI. This CDR3 has 12 amino acids. Variable domain in full (rest from reference TRBV18 and TRBJ2-5): NAGVMQNPRHLVRRRGQEARLRCSPMKGHSHVYWYRQLPEEGLKFMVYLQKENIIDESGMPKERFSAEFPKEGPSILRIQQVVRGDSAAYFCASVGVSETQYFGPGTRLLVL.